This T cell receptor beta chain was recovered during a study of blood T cell repertoires in COVID-19. For the study at large: Samples came from the United States, Italy and Spain, spanning acute and convalescent COVID-19.

The table came from immunoSEQ multiplex PCR; TCRdb's copy has only in-frame clones and leaves some out. The sample includes fewer than 500,000 clones, around 87% of them seen just once. Study members were between roughly 18 and 100 years old and lived in 24 US regions. Sequencing was carried out using PBMCs or T cells enriched from blood (not recorded which). The receptor's source is a woman aged 25-40 years with acute COVID-19.

The CDR3 spells CASQQARGGPSTDTQYF. DNA for the CDR3: TGTGCCAGTCAGCAAGCCAGAGGGGGCCCTAGCACAGATACGCAGTATTTT. The rearrangement joins TRBV19 to TRBJ2-3; TRBD1 aligns across 7 bases. The CDR3 has 17 amino acids. Germline V CDR1 and CDR2: LNHDA, SQIVND (reference sequence). With 8 bases clipped from V and 0 bases from J, the junction kept 14 bases outside the gene matches. The full variable domain, completed using reference TRBV19 and TRBJ2-3, is DGGITQSPKYLFRKEGQNVTLSCEQNLNHDAMYWYRQDPGQGLRLIYYSQIVNDFQKGDIAEGYSVSREKKESFPLTVTSAQKNPTAFYLCASQQARGGPSTDTQYFGPGTRLTVL.